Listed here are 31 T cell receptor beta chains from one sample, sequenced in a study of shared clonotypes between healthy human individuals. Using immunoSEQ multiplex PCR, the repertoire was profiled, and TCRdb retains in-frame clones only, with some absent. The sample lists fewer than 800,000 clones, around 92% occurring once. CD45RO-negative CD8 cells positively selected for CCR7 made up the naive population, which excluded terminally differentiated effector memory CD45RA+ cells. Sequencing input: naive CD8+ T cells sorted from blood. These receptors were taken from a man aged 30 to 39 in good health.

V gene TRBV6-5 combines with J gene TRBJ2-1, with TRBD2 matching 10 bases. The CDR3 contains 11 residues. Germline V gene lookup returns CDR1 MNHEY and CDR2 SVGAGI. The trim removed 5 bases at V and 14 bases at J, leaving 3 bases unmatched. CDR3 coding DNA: TGTGCCAGCAGTCCCGGGACTAGCGAGTTCTTC. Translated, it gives CASSPGTSEFF.

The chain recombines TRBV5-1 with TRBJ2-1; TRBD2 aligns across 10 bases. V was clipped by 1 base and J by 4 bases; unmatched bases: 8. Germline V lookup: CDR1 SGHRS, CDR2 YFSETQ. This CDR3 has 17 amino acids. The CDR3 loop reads CASSLRALAGIYNEQFF. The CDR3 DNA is TGCGCCAGCAGCTTGCGGGCACTAGCGGGGATTTACAATGAGCAGTTCTTC.

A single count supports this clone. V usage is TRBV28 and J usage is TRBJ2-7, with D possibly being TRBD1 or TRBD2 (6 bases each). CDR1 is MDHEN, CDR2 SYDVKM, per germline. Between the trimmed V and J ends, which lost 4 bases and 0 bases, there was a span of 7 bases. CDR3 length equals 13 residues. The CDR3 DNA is TGTGCCAGCAGTTGGGGGGCCTCCTACGAGCAGTACTTC. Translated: CASSWGASYEQYF.

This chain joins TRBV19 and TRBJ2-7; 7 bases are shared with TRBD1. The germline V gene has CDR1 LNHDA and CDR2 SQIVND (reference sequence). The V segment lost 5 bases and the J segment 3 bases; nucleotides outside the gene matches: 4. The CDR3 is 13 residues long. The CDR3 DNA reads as TGTGCCAGTAGTTCTTACAGGGGCTACGAGCAGTACTTC. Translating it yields CASSSYRGYEQYF.

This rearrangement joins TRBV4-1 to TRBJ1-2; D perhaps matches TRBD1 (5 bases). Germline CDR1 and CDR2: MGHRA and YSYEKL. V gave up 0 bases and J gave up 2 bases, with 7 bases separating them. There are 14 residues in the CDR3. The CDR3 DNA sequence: TGCGCCAGCAGCCAAGAGGGGACGAACTATGGCTACACCTTC. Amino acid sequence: CASSQEGTNYGYTF.

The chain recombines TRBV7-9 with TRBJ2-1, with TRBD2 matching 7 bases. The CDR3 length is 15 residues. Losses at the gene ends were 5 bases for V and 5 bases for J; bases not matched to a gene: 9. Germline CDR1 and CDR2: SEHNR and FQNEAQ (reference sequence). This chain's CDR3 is CASSHSGQGDNEQFF. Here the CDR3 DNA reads TGTGCCAGCAGCCATAGCGGGCAAGGGGACAATGAGCAGTTCTTC.

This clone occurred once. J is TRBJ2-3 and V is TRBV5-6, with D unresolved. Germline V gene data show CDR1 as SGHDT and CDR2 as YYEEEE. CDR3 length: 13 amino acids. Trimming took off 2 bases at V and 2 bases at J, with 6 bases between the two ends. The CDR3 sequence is CASSFRYTDTQYF. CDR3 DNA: TGTGCCAGCAGCTTTAGGTACACAGATACGCAGTATTTT. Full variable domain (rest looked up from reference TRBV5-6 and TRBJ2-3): DAGVTQSPTHLIKTRGQQVTLRCSPKSGHDTVSWYQQALGQGPQFIFQYYEEEERQRGNFPDRFSGHQFPNYSSELNVNALLLGDSALYLCASSFRYTDTQYFGPGTRLTVL.

CDR3 nucleotides: TGTGCCAGCTCCCCCTGGTGGGGGAACACTGAAGCTTTCTTT. As protein: CASSPWWGNTEAFF. J is TRBJ1-1 and V is TRBV2; D unresolved. Germline lookup yields CDR1 SNHLY and CDR2 FYNNEI. The CDR3 loop spans 14 amino acids. V was shortened by 8 bases and J by 1 base, with 14 bases between the two germline ends.

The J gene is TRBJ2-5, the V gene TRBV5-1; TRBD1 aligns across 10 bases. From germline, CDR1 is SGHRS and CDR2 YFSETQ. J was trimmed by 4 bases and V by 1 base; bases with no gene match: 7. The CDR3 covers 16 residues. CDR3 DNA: TGCGCCAGCAGCTTGCAAAGGACAGGGGGTGGAGAGACCCAGTACTTC. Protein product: CASSLQRTGGGETQYF.

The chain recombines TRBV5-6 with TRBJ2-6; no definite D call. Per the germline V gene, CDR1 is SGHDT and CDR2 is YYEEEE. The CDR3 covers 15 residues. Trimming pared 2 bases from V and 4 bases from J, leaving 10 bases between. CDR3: CASSFGHGGANVLTF. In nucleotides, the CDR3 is TGTGCCAGCAGCTTTGGGCACGGCGGGGCCAACGTCCTGACTTTC.

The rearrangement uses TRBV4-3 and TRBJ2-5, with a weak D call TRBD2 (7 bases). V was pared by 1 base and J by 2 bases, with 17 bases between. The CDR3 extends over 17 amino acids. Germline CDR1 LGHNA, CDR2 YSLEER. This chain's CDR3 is CASSQGRGGGGQETQYF. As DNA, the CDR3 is TGCGCCAGCAGCCAAGGGCGCGGGGGAGGGGGACAAGAGACCCAGTACTTC.

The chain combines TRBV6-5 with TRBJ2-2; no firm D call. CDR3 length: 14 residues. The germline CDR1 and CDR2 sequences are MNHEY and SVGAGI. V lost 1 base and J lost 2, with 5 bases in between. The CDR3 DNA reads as TGTGCCAGCAGTTACTGGGTAAACACCGGGGAGCTGTTTTTT. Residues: CASSYWVNTGELFF.

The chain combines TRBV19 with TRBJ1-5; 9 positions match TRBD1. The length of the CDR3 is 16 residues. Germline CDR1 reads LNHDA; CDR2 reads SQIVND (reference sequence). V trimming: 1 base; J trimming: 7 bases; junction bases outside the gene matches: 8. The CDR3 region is CASSIGTGGFVQPQHF. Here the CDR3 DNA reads TGTGCCAGTAGTATAGGAACAGGGGGCTTCGTGCAGCCCCAGCATTTT.

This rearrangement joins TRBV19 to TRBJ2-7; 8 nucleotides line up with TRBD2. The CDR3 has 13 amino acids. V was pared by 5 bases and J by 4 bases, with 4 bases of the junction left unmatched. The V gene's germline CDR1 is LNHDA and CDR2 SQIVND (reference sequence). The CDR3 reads CASSPGLGYEQYF. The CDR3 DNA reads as TGTGCCAGTAGTCCGGGACTAGGGTACGAGCAGTACTTC.

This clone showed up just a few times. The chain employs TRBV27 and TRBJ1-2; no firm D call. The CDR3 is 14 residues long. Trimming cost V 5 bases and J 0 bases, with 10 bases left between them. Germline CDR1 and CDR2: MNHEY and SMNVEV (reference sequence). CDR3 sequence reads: CASSPTSANYGYTF. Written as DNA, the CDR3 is TGTGCCAGCAGTCCAACCTCAGCTAACTATGGCTACACCTTC.

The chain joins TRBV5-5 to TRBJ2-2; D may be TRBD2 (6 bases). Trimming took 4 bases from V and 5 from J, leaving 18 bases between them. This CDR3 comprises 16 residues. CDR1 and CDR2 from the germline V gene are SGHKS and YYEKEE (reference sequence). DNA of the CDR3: TGTGCCAGCAGCCCAGCGGGCCCAATGAGGACCGGGGAGCTGTTTTTT. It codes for CASSPAGPMRTGELFF.

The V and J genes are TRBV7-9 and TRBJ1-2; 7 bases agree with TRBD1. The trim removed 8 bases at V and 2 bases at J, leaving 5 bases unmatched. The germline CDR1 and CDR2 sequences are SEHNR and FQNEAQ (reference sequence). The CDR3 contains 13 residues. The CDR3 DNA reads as TGTGCCAGCCGGGGGACAGAAAACTATGGCTACACCTTC. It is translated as CASRGTENYGYTF.

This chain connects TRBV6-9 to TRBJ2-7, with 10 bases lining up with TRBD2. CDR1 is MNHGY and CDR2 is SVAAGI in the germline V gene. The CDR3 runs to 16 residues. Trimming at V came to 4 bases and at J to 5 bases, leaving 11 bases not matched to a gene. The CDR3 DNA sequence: TGTGCCAGCAGTTCCTCCCTAGCGGGAGAAATTGACGAGCAGTACTTC. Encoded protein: CASSSSLAGEIDEQYF.

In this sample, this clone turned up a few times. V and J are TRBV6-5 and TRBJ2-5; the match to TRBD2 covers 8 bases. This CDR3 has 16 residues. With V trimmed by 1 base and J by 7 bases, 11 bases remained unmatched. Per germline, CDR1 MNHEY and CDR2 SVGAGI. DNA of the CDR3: TGTGCCAGCAGTTACTTCCGGGGGGGGGCCGGAGCGACCCAGTACTTC. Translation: CASSYFRGGAGATQYF.

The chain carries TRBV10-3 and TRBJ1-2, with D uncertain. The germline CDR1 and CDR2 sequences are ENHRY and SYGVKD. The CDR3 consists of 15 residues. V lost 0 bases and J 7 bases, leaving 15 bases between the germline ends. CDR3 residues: CAISESRLTTGGYTF. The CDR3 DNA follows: TGTGCCATCAGTGAGTCGAGATTGACTACGGGTGGCTACACCTTC.

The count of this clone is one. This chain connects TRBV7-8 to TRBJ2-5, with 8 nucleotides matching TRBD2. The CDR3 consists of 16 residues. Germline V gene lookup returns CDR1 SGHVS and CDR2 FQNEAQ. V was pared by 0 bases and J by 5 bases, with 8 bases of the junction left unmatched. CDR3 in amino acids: CASSLAPKRELETQYF. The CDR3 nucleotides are TGTGCCAGCAGCTTAGCTCCTAAGCGGGAGCTGGAGACCCAGTACTTC.

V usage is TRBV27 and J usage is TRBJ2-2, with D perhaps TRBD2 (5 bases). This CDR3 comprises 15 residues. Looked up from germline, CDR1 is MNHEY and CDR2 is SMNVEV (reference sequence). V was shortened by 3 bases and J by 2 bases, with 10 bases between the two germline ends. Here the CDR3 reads CASSLATTNTGELFF. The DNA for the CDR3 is TGTGCCAGCAGTTTGGCGACTACCAACACCGGGGAGCTGTTTTTT.

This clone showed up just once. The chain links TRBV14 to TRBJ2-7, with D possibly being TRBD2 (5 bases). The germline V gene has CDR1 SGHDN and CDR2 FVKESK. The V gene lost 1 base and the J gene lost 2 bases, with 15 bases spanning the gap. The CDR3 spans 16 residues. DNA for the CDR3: TGTGCCAGCAGCCAAGGGCGAGGGATAAGGGCCTACGAGCAGTACTTC. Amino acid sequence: CASSQGRGIRAYEQYF.

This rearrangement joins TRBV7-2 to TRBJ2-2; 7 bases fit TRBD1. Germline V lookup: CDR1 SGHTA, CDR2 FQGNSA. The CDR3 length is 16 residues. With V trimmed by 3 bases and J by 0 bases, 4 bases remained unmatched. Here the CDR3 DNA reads TGTGCCAGCAGCTTGAACAGGGGCCCGAACACCGGGGAGCTGTTTTTT. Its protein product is CASSLNRGPNTGELFF.

CDR3: CASSLGSYYGYTF. The CDR3 DNA is TGTGCCAGCAGCTTAGGGTCGTACTATGGCTACACCTTC. The J gene is TRBJ1-2, the V gene TRBV7-9; D uncertain. The CDR3 extends over 13 amino acids. CDR1 is SEHNR and CDR2 is FQNEAQ in the germline V gene (reference sequence). The V end lost 1 base, the J end lost 3 bases, and 6 bases lay between the germline ends. Looking up the rest from reference TRBV7-9 and TRBJ1-2 gives the full variable domain: DTGVSQNPRHKITKRGQNVTFRCDPISEHNRLYWYRQTLGQGPEFLTYFQNEAQLEKSRLLSDRFSAERPKGSFSTLEIQRTEQGDSAMYLCASSLGSYYGYTFGSGTRLTVV.

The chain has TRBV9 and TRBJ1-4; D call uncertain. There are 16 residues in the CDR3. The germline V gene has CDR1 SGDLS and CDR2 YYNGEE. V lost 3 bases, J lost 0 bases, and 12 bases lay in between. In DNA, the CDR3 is TGTGCCAGCAGCGCTTCGCCCGGAGCAACTAATGAAAAACTGTTTTTT. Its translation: CASSASPGATNEKLFF.

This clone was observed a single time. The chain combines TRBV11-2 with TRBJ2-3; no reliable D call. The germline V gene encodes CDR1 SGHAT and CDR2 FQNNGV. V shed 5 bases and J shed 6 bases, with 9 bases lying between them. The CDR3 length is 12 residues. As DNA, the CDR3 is TGTGCCAGCAGCATCGCGATGGATACGCAGTATTTT. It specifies CASSIAMDTQYF.

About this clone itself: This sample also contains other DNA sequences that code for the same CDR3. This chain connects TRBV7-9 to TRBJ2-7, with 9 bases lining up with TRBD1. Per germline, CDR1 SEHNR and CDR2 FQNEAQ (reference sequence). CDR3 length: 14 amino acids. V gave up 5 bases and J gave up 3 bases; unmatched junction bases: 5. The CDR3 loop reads CASSVGTGSYEQYF. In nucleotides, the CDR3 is TGTGCCAGCAGCGTAGGGACAGGGAGCTACGAGCAGTACTTC.

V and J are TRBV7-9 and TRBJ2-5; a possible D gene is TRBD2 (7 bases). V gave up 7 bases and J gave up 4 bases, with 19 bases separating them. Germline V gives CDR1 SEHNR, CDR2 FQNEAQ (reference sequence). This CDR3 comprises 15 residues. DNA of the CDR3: TGTGCCAGCACCTTCCCGGGGGAGGGGGGAGAGACCCAGTACTTC. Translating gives CASTFPGEGGETQYF. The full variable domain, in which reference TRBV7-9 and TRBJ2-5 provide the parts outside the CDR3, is DTGVSQNPRHKITKRGQNVTFRCDPISEHNRLYWYRQTLGQGPEFLTYFQNEAQLEKSRLLSDRFSAERPKGSFSTLEIQRTEQGDSAMYLCASTFPGEGGETQYFGPGTRLLVL.

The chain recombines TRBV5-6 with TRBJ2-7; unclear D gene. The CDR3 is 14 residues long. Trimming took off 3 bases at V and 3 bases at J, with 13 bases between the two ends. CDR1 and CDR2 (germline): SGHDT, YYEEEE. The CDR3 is CASSSSVGNYEQYF. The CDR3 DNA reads TGTGCCAGCAGCTCCTCAGTAGGGAACTACGAGCAGTACTTC.

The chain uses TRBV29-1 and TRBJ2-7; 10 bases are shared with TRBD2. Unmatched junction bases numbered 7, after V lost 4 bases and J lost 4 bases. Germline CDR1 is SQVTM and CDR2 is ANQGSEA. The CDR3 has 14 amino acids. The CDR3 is CSVVYSSGSYEQYF. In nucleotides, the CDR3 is TGCAGCGTTGTTTATTCTAGCGGGAGTTACGAGCAGTACTTC.